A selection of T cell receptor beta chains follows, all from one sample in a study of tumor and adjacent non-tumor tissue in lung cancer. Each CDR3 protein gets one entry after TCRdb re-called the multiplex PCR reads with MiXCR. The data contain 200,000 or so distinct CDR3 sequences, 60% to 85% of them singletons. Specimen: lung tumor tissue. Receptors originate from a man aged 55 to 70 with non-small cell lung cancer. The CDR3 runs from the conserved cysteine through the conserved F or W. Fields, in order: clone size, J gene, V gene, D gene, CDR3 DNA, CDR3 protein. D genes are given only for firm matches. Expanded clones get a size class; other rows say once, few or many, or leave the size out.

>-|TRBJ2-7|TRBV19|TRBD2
TGTGCCAGTAGTATGGGAGGGAGCTCCTACGAGCAGAACTTC
CASSMGGSSYEQNF
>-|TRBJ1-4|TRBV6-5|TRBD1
TGTGCCAGCAGTGGACAGGTGGATGAAAAACTGTTTTTT
CASSGQVDEKLFF
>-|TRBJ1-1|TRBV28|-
TGTGCCAGCAGTTCAGGGGTTATGAACACTGAAGCTTTCTTT
CASSSGVMNTEAFF
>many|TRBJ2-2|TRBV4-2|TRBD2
TGTGCCAGCAGCCAAAGACCTAGCGGGAGCCAGATGAACACCGGGGAGCTGTTTTTT
CASSQRPSGSQMNTGELFF
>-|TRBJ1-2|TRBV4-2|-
TGTGCCAGCAGCCCGGGACTTGCTGGCTATGGCTACACCTTC
CASSPGLAGYGYTF
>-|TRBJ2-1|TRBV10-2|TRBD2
TGCGCCAGCAGTTTTCTAGCGGGACCTTACAATGAGCAGTTCTTC
CASSFLAGPYNEQFF
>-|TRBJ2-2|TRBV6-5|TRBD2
TGTGCCAGCAGTTACTCTAGCGGGGGGTTGAACACCGGGGAGCTGTTTTTT
CASSYSSGGLNTGELFF
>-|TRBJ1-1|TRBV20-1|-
TGCAATGTTAGAGTGATCGGGGGGGGCACTGAAGCTTTCTTT
CNVRVIGGGTEAFF
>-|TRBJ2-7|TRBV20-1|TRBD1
TGCTGTGCTGGAGGACAGGGGAGCTACTACGAGCAGTACTTC
CCAGGQGSYYEQYF
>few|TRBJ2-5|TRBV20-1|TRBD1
TGCAGTGCTCCTACAGGGGGCAAAGAGACCCAGTACTTC
CSAPTGGKETQYF
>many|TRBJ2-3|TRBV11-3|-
TGTGCCAGCAGCTTAGCCAGTTTGGCAGATACGCAGTATTTT
CASSLASLADTQYF
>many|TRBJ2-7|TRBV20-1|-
TGCAGTGCCGAGGGGGGAACAGGGAGCTCCTACGAGCAGTACTTC
CSAEGGTGSSYEQYF
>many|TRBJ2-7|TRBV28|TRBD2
TGTGCCAGCAGTTTATTTGGGACTAGCGGGAGACTCTACGAGCAGTACTTC
CASSLFGTSGRLYEQYF
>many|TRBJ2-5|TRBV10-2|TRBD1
TGCGCCAGCAGCCCGACAGGGCGGGAGACCCAGTACTTC
CASSPTGRETQYF
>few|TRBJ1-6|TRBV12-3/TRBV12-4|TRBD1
TGTGCCAGCACCCCAGACAGGGGGGTTAGGCCCCTCCACTTT
CASTPDRGVRPLHF
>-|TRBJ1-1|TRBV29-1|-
TGCATTGCCACCAGGACTCCGAACGCTGAAGCTTTCTTT
CIATRTPNAEAFF
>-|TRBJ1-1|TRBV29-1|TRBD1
TGCAGCGTTGCCGCCGATAACGACAGGGGATACACTGAAGCTTTCTTT
CSVAADNDRGYTEAFF
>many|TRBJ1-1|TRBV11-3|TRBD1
TGTGCCAGCAGCTCTGGGACAGGGAGGATTGAAGCTTTCTTT
CASSSGTGRIEAFF
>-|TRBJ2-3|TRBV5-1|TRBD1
TGCGCCAGGCGACAGGGGGCTAGCACAGATACGCAGTATTTT
CARRQGASTDTQYF
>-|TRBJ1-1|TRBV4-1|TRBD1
TGCGCCAGCAGTCAACGGACAGGGGAGGGAAGCAGTGAAGCTTTCTTT
CASSQRTGEGSSEAFF
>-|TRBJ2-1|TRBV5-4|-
TGTGCCAGCAGCGAAACTAGCAAATCCTACAATGAGCAGTTCTTC
CASSETSKSYNEQFF
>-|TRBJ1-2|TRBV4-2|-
TGTGCCGGCAGACCACCAGGGACCAATGGCTACACCTTC
CAGRPPGTNGYTF
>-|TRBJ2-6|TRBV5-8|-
TGTGCCAGCAGCTCGTGGCGGGATAGACAGGAAACCTCTGGGGCCAACGTCCTGACTTTC
CASSSWRDRQETSGANVLTF
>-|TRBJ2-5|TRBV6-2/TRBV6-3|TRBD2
TGTGCCATTAGTTACCCACTAGCGGGAATCCAAGAGACCCAGTACTTC
CAISYPLAGIQETQYF
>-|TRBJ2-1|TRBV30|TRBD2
TGTGCCTGGAGTGTAGAACGCGGGAGGTATGAGCAGTTATTC
CAWSVERGRYEQLF
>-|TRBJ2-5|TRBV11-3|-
TGTACCAGCACAGGCTTGGATCAAGAGACCCAGTACTTC
CTSTGLDQETQYF
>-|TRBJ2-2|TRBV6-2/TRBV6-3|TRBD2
TGTTTCAGCAGAGCGGGAAATACCGGGAAGCTGTTTTTT
CFSRAGNTGKLFF
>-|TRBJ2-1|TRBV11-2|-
TGTGCCATCAGCTCTGCATTTTACAACGAGCAATTCTTC
CAISSAFYNEQFF
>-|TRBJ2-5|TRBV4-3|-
TGCGCCAGCAGCCAAGATGGAGGGATTCCCGGAGAGACCCAGTACTTC
CASSQDGGIPGETQYF
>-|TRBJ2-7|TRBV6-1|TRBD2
TGTGACAGCCCGCCCCCGGGGGGATCCTACGAGCAGTACTTC
CDSPPPGGSYEQYF
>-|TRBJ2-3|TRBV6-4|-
TGTGCCAGCAGTGACTCCAGCACTGATACGCAGTGTTTT
CASSDSSTDTQCF
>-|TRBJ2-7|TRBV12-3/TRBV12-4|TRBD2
TGTGCCAGCAGCCCGACTAGCATCTGCTCCTACGAGCAGTACTTC
CASSPTSICSYEQYF
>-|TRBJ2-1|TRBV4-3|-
TGCGTCAGCAGCAACCGGCGGAACAATGAGCAATTCTTC
CVSSNRRNNEQFF
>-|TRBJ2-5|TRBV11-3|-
TGTGCCAACAGCCTGATAGGGAAAGAGACCCAGTACTTC
CANSLIGKETQYF
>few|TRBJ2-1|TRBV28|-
TGTGCCAGCAGTGGACACCCCAATAGGGATGAGCAGTTCTTC
CASSGHPNRDEQFF
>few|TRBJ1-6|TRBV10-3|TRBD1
TGTGCCATCAGTGAGTCAGACAGGGGACTGCGTTCACCCCTCCACTTT
CAISESDRGLRSPLHF
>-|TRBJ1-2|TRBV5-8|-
TGTGCCAGCAGCATCCACAGGAGACCCTCCGCTGGCTACACCTTC
CASSIHRRPSAGYTF
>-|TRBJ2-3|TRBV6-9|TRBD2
TGTGCCAGCAGTTACGCGAGCGGGGGGCCGCGAGATACACGGTATTTT
CASSYASGGPRDTRYF
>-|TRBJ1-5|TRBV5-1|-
TGCGCCAGCAGGAGCGATAGCAATCAGCCCCAGCATTTT
CASRSDSNQPQHF
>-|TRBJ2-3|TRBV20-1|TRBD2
TGCAGTGCTAGATTCGGGGGAGGGGAAGGTACGCAGTATTTT
CSARFGGGEGTQYF
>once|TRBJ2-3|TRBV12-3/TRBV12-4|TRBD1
TGTGCCAGCAATTCTGAACAGGGGGTGACAGATACGCAGTATTTT
CASNSEQGVTDTQYF
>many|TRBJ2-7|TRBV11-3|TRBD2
TGTGCCAGCAGCTTAGCCGGGACTACCATCTCCTACGAGCAGTACTTC
CASSLAGTTISYEQYF
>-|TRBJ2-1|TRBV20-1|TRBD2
TGCAGTGCTGAATCACTAGCGCACTCCTACAATGAGCGGTTGTTC
CSAESLAHSYNERLF
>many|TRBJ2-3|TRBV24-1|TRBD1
TGTGCCACCAGTTCCCGGGACAGGGGGACTAGCACAGATACGCAGTATTTT
CATSSRDRGTSTDTQYF
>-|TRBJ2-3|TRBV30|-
TGTGCCTGGAGTGTTGGGGGTACAGGTACGCAGTATTTT
CAWSVGGTGTQYF
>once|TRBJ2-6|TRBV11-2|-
TGTGCCAGTAGCTTAGTTTCAAAGGACGGGCCCTCTGGGGCCAACGTCCTGACTTTC
CASSLVSKDGPSGANVLTF